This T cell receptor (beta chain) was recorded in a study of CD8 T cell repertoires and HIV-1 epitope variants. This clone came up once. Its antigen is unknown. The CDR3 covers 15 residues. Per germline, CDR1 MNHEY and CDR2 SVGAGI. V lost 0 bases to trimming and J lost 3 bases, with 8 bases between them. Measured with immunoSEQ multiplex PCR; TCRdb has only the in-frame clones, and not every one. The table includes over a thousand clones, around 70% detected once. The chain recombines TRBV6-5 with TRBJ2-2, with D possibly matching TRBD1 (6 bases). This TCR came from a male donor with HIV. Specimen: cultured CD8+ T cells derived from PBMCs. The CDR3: CASSYSSGDTGELFF. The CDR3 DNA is TGTGCCAGCAGTTACTCCTCAGGGGACACCGGGGAGCTGTTTTTT.